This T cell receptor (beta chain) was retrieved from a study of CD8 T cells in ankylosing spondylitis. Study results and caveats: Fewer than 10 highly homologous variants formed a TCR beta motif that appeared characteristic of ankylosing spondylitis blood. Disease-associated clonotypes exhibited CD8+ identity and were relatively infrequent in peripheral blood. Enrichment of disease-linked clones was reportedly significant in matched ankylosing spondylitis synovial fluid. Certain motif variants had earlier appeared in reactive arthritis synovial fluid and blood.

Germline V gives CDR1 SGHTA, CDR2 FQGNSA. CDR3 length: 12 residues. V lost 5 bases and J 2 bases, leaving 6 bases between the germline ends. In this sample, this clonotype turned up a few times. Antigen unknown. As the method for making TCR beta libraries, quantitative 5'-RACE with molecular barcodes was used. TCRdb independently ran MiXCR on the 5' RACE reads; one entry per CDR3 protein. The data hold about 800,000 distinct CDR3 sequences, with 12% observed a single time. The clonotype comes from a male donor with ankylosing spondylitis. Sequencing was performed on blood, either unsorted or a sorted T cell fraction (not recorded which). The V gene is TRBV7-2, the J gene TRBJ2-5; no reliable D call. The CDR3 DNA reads TGTGCCAGCAGCCACTCTCAAGAGACCCAGTACTTC. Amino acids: CASSHSQETQYF.